This T cell receptor (beta chain) was sequenced in a study of CD8+ T cells in alopecia areata. Overall study: Oral tofacitinib, 5 to 10 mg twice daily, was given in an open-label trial. Once tofacitinib had been taken for 6 to 18 months, 6 months off drug followed. Notes on the study in general: Clonality in lesional scalp, especially alopecia totalis/universalis, exceeded that of normal scalp. Scalp clonality decreased significantly with tofacitinib, and so did expanded CD8+ clones among the top 100.

After isolation, RNA underwent reverse transcription to generate cDNA as the sequencing template. The table came from immunoSEQ multiplex PCR; TCRdb's copy has only in-frame clones and leaves some out. In the table there are approximately 280,000 clones, roughly 64% of which are singletons. The CDR3 has 13 amino acids. Germline V gene data show CDR1 as MDHEN and CDR2 as SYDVKM. As concerns this clone: Antigen: not known.

Documented treatment: oral pan-JAK inhibitor, 5-10 mg twice daily. This rearrangement joins TRBV28 to TRBJ2-1; D gene uncertain. The source of this sequence is a human donor with alopecia areata. Sequenced material: CD4+ T cells sorted from blood, taken at week 24, from a patient treated with tofacitinib. CDR3 in amino acids: CVARRRSYNEQFF. CDR3 DNA sequence: TGTGTGGCCCGACGCCGCTCCTACAATGAGCAGTTCTTC.